A single sample gave rise to the 17 T cell receptor beta chains below, sequenced in a study of cytomegalovirus exposure and HLA in healthy donors (TCRdb year 2017). Library preparation employed the immunoSEQ multiplex PCR assay. A mixture of 60 forward primers for TCR Vbeta segments and 13 reverse primers for TCR Jbeta segments was used in the multiplex PCR. The source is immuneACCESS, and TCRdb retained only in-frame sequences with V and J called. Part of the clones is not carried over; for the studies checked, unresolved V genes explain less than half of this, and the remainder is unexplained. The table held for this sample gives roughly 70,000 clones. 6.5% to 9.5% of the sample belongs to the ten largest clones. What was sequenced was PBMCs. All receptors derive from a female donor in good health and CMV-seropositive.

This chain links TRBV7-2 with TRBJ1-1; maybe TRBD1 (6 bases). Germline V gives CDR1 SGHTA, CDR2 FQGNSA. The CDR3 consists of 16 residues. V lost 4 bases, J lost 7 bases, and 22 bases lay in between. CDR3 sequence reads: CASSSRTVLTRSEAFF. The CDR3 nucleotides are TGTGCCAGCAGCTCCCGGACAGTTCTGACCCGTAGTGAAGCTTTCTTT.

The chain joins TRBV6-5 to TRBJ2-1; possibly TRBD1 for D (5 bases). Germline loops: CDR1 MNHEY, CDR2 SVGAGI. The germline V and J ends were trimmed by 4 bases and 4 bases, with 14 bases remaining between them. CDR3 length equals 15 residues. The CDR3, as DNA: TGTGCCAGCAGTTTCGATCAGGGTCGGTACAATGAGCAGTTCTTC. As protein: CASSFDQGRYNEQFF.

J is TRBJ1-1 and V is TRBV28; D may be TRBD1 (5 bases). Germline V gene lookup returns CDR1 MDHEN and CDR2 SYDVKM. V lost 6 bases and J lost 1, with 12 bases in between. The CDR3 covers 14 residues. The CDR3 region has the DNA TGTGCCAGCAGACCCCCGACAGCGAACACTGAAGCTTTCTTT. This encodes CASRPPTANTEAFF. Looking up the rest from reference TRBV28 and TRBJ1-1 gives the full variable domain: DVKVTQSSRYLVKRTGEKVFLECVQDMDHENMFWYRQDPGLGLRLIYFSYDVKMKEKGDIPEGYSVSREKKERFSLILESASTNQTSMYLCASRPPTANTEAFFGQGTRLTVV.

The chain recombines TRBV5-1 with TRBJ1-1, with 7 positions matching TRBD1. Per germline, CDR1 SGHRS and CDR2 YFSETQ. V was pared by 3 bases and J by 5 bases, with 7 bases of the junction left unmatched. CDR3 length: 14 residues. CDR3 sequence reads: CASSWRDSGTEAFF. CDR3 DNA: TGCGCCAGCAGCTGGCGGGACAGTGGGACTGAAGCTTTCTTT.

This chain joins TRBV14 and TRBJ1-2, with D possibly TRBD1 on 5 matching bases. Germline assignment: CDR1 SGHDN and CDR2 FVKESK. The ends were cut back, 6 bases at V and 4 bases at J, with 18 bases in the middle. This CDR3 has 15 amino acids. The CDR3, as DNA: TGTGCCAGCAGTCAGTCAGGGTTCCCCCTCTATGGCTACACCTTC. Amino acid sequence: CASSQSGFPLYGYTF.

This chain uses TRBV19 with TRBJ2-5; maybe TRBD2 (5 bases). The CDR3 extends over 13 amino acids. Germline V gene lookup returns CDR1 LNHDA and CDR2 SQIVND (reference sequence). V gave up 3 bases and J gave up 4 bases, with 9 bases separating them. The CDR3, as DNA: TGTGCCAGTAGTATTAATCGGGGAGAGACCCAGTACTTC. This sequence encodes CASSINRGETQYF.

The genes are TRBV19 and TRBJ1-2, with 9 bases lining up with TRBD1. The CDR3 has 20 amino acids. In germline, CDR1 is LNHDA, CDR2 SQIVND (reference sequence). J was trimmed by 0 bases and V by 6 bases; bases with no gene match: 20. This chain's CDR3 is CASSISTGGQGNLANYGYTF. The CDR3 DNA is TGTGCCAGTAGCATCTCAACCGGGGGACAGGGAAATTTAGCTAACTATGGCTACACCTTC.

Regarding this clone: The same CDR3 arises from other DNA sequences in this sample as well. This chain uses TRBV5-4 with TRBJ1-2; D is perhaps TRBD1 (5 bases). CDR1 is SGHNT and CDR2 is YYREEE in the germline V gene (reference sequence). Trimming removed 1 base from V and 1 base from J, with 8 bases in between. CDR3 length equals 14 residues. The CDR3 bases are TGTGCCAGCAGCTTGACAGGAGTTAACTATGGCTACACCTTC. Protein product: CASSLTGVNYGYTF.

The chain joins TRBV4-1 to TRBJ1-3; 7 nucleotides line up with TRBD1. The CDR3 is 14 residues long. Germline V gives CDR1 MGHRA, CDR2 YSYEKL. Trimming took 4 bases from V and 4 from J; bases not matched to a gene: 4. The CDR3 loop reads CASSLQGIGNTIYF. The CDR3 bases are TGCGCCAGCAGCCTACAGGGGATAGGAAACACCATATATTTT.

The chain carries TRBV7-8 and TRBJ1-3; the match to TRBD1 covers 7 bases. CDR3 length equals 15 residues. Germline CDR1 SGHVS, CDR2 FQNEAQ. The J segment lost 0 bases and the V segment lost 5 bases, leaving 4 bases of the junction unmatched. The CDR3 here is CASSRWDSSGNTIYF. In DNA, the CDR3 is TGTGCCAGCAGCCGTTGGGACAGCTCTGGAAACACCATATATTTT.

CDR3 DNA sequence: TGTGCCAGCAGTGAATCAAGAGGGAACACTGAAGCTTTCTTT. Its protein is CASSESRGNTEAFF. This rearrangement joins TRBV2 to TRBJ1-1, with D uncertain. V was clipped by 2 bases and J by 1 base, with 8 bases between them. Germline V gene lookup returns CDR1 SNHLY and CDR2 FYNNEI. This CDR3 has 14 residues.

The rearrangement uses TRBV13 and TRBJ2-2; TRBD1 agrees at 10 bases. The CDR3 extends over 19 amino acids. Germline trimming cut 5 bases from V and 5 bases from J; bases unmatched to any gene: 17. CDR1 is PRHDT, CDR2 FYEKMQ, per germline (reference sequence). The CDR3 loop is CASSPPGQGLRWGTGELFF. In DNA, the CDR3 is TGTGCCAGCAGCCCCCCGGGACAGGGGCTCAGATGGGGGACCGGGGAGCTGTTTTTT.

The chain carries TRBV28 and TRBJ1-4; unclear D gene. V was clipped by 4 bases and J by 0 bases, with 9 bases between them. In germline, CDR1 is MDHEN, CDR2 SYDVKM. The CDR3 runs to 15 residues. CDR3 in amino acids: CASSSYGATNEKLFF. In DNA form, the CDR3 reads TGTGCCAGCAGTTCTTACGGGGCAACTAATGAAAAACTGTTTTTT.

The chain couples TRBV10-3 to TRBJ1-2, with TRBD1 matching over 12 bases. The CDR3 covers 19 residues. V gave up 5 bases and J gave up 1 base; unmatched junction bases: 14. Germline CDR1 reads ENHRY; CDR2 reads SYGVKD. In DNA form, the CDR3 reads TGTGCCATCAGTCCGGGACAGGGGGCAATCGGAGAGGATAACTATGGCTACACCTTC. It specifies CAISPGQGAIGEDNYGYTF.

J is TRBJ1-1 and V is TRBV5-1; possible D gene TRBD1, 5 bases. The CDR3 covers 16 residues. The V gene lost 3 bases and the J gene lost 0 bases, with 15 bases spanning the gap. The germline gives CDR1 SGHRS, CDR2 YFSETQ. The CDR3 protein is CASSSRPDSMNTEAFF. CDR3 nucleotide sequence: TGCGCCAGCAGCTCCCGCCCCGACAGTATGAACACTGAAGCTTTCTTT.

This chain's CDR3 is CSVGTGLNTEAFF. As DNA, the CDR3 is TGCAGCGTTGGGACAGGGCTGAACACTGAAGCTTTCTTT. J is TRBJ1-1 and V is TRBV29-1; 8 bases line up with TRBD1. This CDR3 is built from 13 residues. V lost 4 bases, J lost 0 bases, and 1 base stayed unmatched. The germline V gene has CDR1 SQVTM and CDR2 ANQGSEA.

V gene TRBV6-4 combines with J gene TRBJ2-3; D might be TRBD2 (6 bases). Germline V gene data show CDR1 as MRHNA and CDR2 as SNTAGT. The CDR3 has 14 amino acids. V lost 2 bases, J lost 1 base, and 7 bases lay in between. The CDR3: CASSDVAGTDTQYF. CDR3 DNA: TGTGCCAGCAGTGACGTAGCGGGCACAGATACGCAGTATTTT.